The 22 T cell receptor beta chains below all came from one sample that was sequenced in a study of T cells after yellow fever vaccination. TCRdb analysed the 5' RACE reads with MiXCR anew, one entry per CDR3 protein. The sample has 250,000 to 350,000 distinct CDR3 sequences, 8.7% seen once. Here the sequenced sample was CD4+ T cells sorted from PBMCs, taken 5 days after the yellow fever booster vaccination. Receptor source: a man aged 18 to 29 who received the YFV17D yellow fever vaccine.

The rearrangement joins TRBV5-1 to TRBJ2-7; D perhaps matches TRBD2 (6 bases). The CDR3 is 16 amino acids. Germline values: CDR1 SGHRS, CDR2 YFSETQ. V gave up 0 bases and J gave up 0 bases, with 13 bases separating them. The CDR3 loop reads CASSLGGGAVSYEQYF. Here the CDR3 DNA reads TGCGCCAGCAGCTTGGGGGGCGGGGCCGTCTCCTACGAGCAGTACTTC. Together with reference TRBV5-1 and TRBJ2-7, the CDR3 gives the full variable domain: KAGVTQTPRYLIKTRGQQVTLSCSPISGHRSVSWYQQTPGQGLQFLFEYFSETQRNKGNFPGRFSGRQFSNSRSEMNVSTLELGDSALYLCASSLGGGAVSYEQYFGPGTRLTVT.

The chain links TRBV6-5 to TRBJ2-5; 7 bases line up with TRBD1. Germline lookup yields CDR1 MNHEY and CDR2 SVGAGI. After removal of 10 bases from V and 2 bases from J, the junction contained 4 bases not matched to a gene. The CDR3 has 12 amino acids. The CDR3 loop is CATRDSQETQYF. The CDR3 region has the DNA TGTGCCACCCGGGACAGTCAAGAGACCCAGTACTTC.

In this sample, this clonotype turned up a few times. The chain recombines TRBV5-1 with TRBJ1-3, with TRBD1 matching over 9 bases. This CDR3 region has 15 residues. V dropped 5 bases and J dropped 4; count of bases not matched to a gene: 7. From germline, CDR1 is SGHRS and CDR2 YFSETQ. CDR3 region: CASSRRTGEGNTIYF. DNA for the CDR3: TGCGCCAGCAGTCGCAGGACAGGGGAAGGAAACACCATATATTTT.

The chain couples TRBV6-6 to TRBJ1-4; D gene unclear. The germline V gene encodes CDR1 MNHNY and CDR2 SVGAGI (reference sequence). The V and J ends lost 2 bases and 3 bases respectively, with 10 bases between them. CDR3 length: 15 amino acids. CDR3 region: CASSYPHGANEKLFF. Here the CDR3 DNA reads TGTGCCAGCAGTTACCCCCACGGGGCTAATGAAAAACTGTTTTTT.

The chain is built from TRBV28 and TRBJ2-3; TRBD1 might be the D (6 bases). The germline gives CDR1 MDHEN, CDR2 SYDVKM. The V gene lost 10 bases and the J gene lost 5 bases, with 13 bases spanning the gap. The CDR3 spans 12 residues. The DNA for the CDR3 is TGTGCCACAAGAACACAGGGAGATACGCAGTATTTT. This encodes CATRTQGDTQYF.

There are a few counts of this clonotype. CDR3 DNA: TGTGCCACCAGACCTGGGGTGACAGATACGCAGTATTTT. Translation gives CATRPGVTDTQYF. This sequence joins TRBV11-2 and TRBJ2-3; D is unclear. CDR3 length: 13 amino acids. Germline V gene lookup returns CDR1 SGHAT and CDR2 FQNNGV. V was clipped by 10 bases and J by 3 bases, with 14 bases between them.

To note about this clonotype: A read error may produce the germline difference seen at one junction end. The V and J genes are TRBV4-1 and TRBJ1-1; 9 bases map to TRBD1. The CDR3 loop spans 14 amino acids. Per the germline V gene, CDR1 is MGHRA and CDR2 is YSYEKL. This CDR3 is CASVRGTGNTGAFF. In DNA, the CDR3 is TGCGCCAGCGTAAGGGGGACAGGGAACACTGGAGCTTTCTTT.

The chain uses TRBV7-2 and TRBJ1-2; 7 nucleotides line up with TRBD1. J lost 7 bases, V lost 0 bases, and 11 bases had no gene match. Germline V gives CDR1 SGHTA, CDR2 FQGNSA. There are 16 residues in the CDR3. CDR3 sequence (DNA): TGTGCCAGCAGCTTAGCCGGGAGACAGGGAAGTGGTGGCTACACCTTC. This encodes CASSLAGRQGSGGYTF.

V usage is TRBV20-1 and J usage is TRBJ2-3; no clear D gene. The CDR3 consists of 15 residues. Trimming cost V 1 base and J 2 bases, with 13 bases left between them. Germline V gene lookup returns CDR1 DFQATT and CDR2 SNEGSKA (reference sequence). CDR3 nucleotide sequence: TGCAGTGCTAGAGTCGAACAGCCGTTCACAGATACGCAGTATTTT. This encodes CSARVEQPFTDTQYF.

This clonotype was seen more than once but under ten times. This rearrangement joins TRBV4-3 to TRBJ2-6, with D unresolved. Per germline, CDR1 LGHNA and CDR2 YSLEER. This CDR3 has 16 amino acids. Trimming stripped 4 bases from V and 1 base from J, with 11 bases between. This CDR3 is CASSPILKSGANVLTF. CDR3 bases: TGCGCCAGCAGCCCAATACTAAAGTCTGGGGCCAACGTCCTGACTTTC.

The chain employs TRBV12-2 and TRBJ1-2. TRBV12-2 is termed a pseudogene. The CDR3 contains 10 residues. DNA of the CDR3: TGTGCAAGTCGCTTATGGATCGCGGCCTTC. It encodes CASRLWIAAF.

In this sample, this clonotype turned up a few times. The chain carries TRBV29-1 and TRBJ2-3; 7 positions match TRBD1. With 4 bases clipped from V and 9 bases from J, the junction kept 7 bases outside the gene matches. The CDR3 loop spans 12 amino acids. Germline values: CDR1 SQVTM, CDR2 ANQGSEA. For the CDR3, the DNA is TGCAGCGTTGGAGAGGGGGCGATGACGCAGTATTTT. Residues: CSVGEGAMTQYF.

V is TRBV7-9 and J is TRBJ2-3; the match to TRBD2 covers 14 bases. The V gene end was trimmed by 1 base and the J gene end by 1 base; junction bases not matched to a gene: 4. The CDR3 spans 18 residues. Germline values: CDR1 SEHNR, CDR2 FQNEAQ (reference sequence). CDR3 nucleotides: TGTGCCAGCAGCTTAGGGGGGACTAGCGGGGGAGGCACAGATACGCAGTATTTT. As protein: CASSLGGTSGGGTDTQYF. The entire variable domain, with the rest obtained from reference TRBV7-9 and TRBJ2-3, is as follows: DTGVSQNPRHKITKRGQNVTFRCDPISEHNRLYWYRQTLGQGPEFLTYFQNEAQLEKSRLLSDRFSAERPKGSFSTLEIQRTEQGDSAMYLCASSLGGTSGGGTDTQYFGPGTRLTVL.

This sequence joins TRBV12-3 or TRBV12-4 and TRBJ1-3; no definite D call. The V and J ends lost 7 bases and 0 bases respectively, with 10 bases between them. This CDR3 region has 14 residues. The DNA of the CDR3 is TGTGCCAGCACTCCCCAAATCTCTGGAAACACCATATATTTT. Translation: CASTPQISGNTIYF.

In this sample, this clonotype turned up a few times. The gene calls are TRBV6-2 or TRBV6-3 and TRBJ2-3; D is unclear. The germline V gene has CDR1 MNHEY and CDR2 SVGEGT. Trimming took 2 bases from V and 2 from J, leaving 20 bases between them. The CDR3 covers 18 residues. The CDR3 DNA reads TGTGCCAGCAGTTACGCTCCGTGGGGAAAGGATATCACAGATACGCAGTATTTT. This gives the protein CASSYAPWGKDITDTQYF.

This clonotype turned up a few times. The J gene is TRBJ1-1, the V gene TRBV19, with 8 positions matching TRBD1. This CDR3 has 16 residues. J was trimmed by 3 bases and V by 1 base; bases with no gene match: 7. CDR1 LNHDA and CDR2 SQIVND come from the germline V gene (reference sequence). For the CDR3, the DNA is TGTGCCAGTAGTATAGGGTACGACAGGGGAGACACTGAAGCTTTCTTT. This translates into CASSIGYDRGDTEAFF.

The rearrangement uses TRBV12-3 or TRBV12-4 and TRBJ2-5; D might be TRBD1 or TRBD2, each matching 5 bases. This CDR3 has 14 amino acids. V was clipped by 8 bases and J by 4 bases, with 17 bases between them. The CDR3 spells CASRPGFGGETQYF. CDR3 nucleotide sequence: TGTGCCAGCCGGCCAGGGTTCGGAGGAGAGACCCAGTACTTC.

The V and J genes are TRBV12-3 or TRBV12-4 and TRBJ1-6, with D maybe TRBD1 (5 bases). V gave up 3 bases and J gave up 6 bases, with 15 bases separating them. There are 16 residues in the CDR3. The CDR3 loop is CASSLYPGGFNSPLHF. The DNA of the CDR3 is TGTGCCAGCAGTTTGTACCCGGGGGGATTTAATTCACCCCTCCACTTT.

V gene TRBV7-2 combines with J gene TRBJ2-1; D possibly corresponds to TRBD1 (5 bases). The V gene's germline CDR1 is SGHTA and CDR2 FQGNSA. The CDR3 contains 20 residues. Trimming took off 9 bases at V and 0 bases at J, with 30 bases between the two ends. CDR3 in amino acids: CARSTPSWPRGVSSYNEQFF. The CDR3 nucleotides are TGTGCCAGAAGCACCCCCTCTTGGCCAAGGGGCGTTAGCTCCTACAATGAGCAGTTCTTC.

Only a few counts were recorded for this clonotype. The rearrangement joins TRBV5-1 to TRBJ2-5; 10 bases agree with TRBD1. V gave up 4 bases and J gave up 4 bases; unmatched junction bases: 10. The V gene's germline CDR1 is SGHRS and CDR2 YFSETQ. The CDR3 covers 16 residues. CDR3 sequence reads: CASSLDRGPPGETQYF. CDR3 bases: TGCGCCAGCAGCCTCGACAGGGGGCCTCCGGGAGAGACCCAGTACTTC. Full variable domain (remainder filled in from reference TRBV5-1 and TRBJ2-5): KAGVTQTPRYLIKTRGQQVTLSCSPISGHRSVSWYQQTPGQGLQFLFEYFSETQRNKGNFPGRFSGRQFSNSRSEMNVSTLELGDSALYLCASSLDRGPPGETQYFGPGTRLLVL.

This clonotype was observed a handful of times. J is TRBJ2-1 and V is TRBV7-7; D may be TRBD1 (6 bases). The CDR3 totals 15 residues. The germline gives CDR1 SSHAT, CDR2 FNYEAQ (reference sequence). Trimming shortened V by 0 bases and J by 8 bases, and 14 bases separated the two germline ends. The CDR3 spells CASSLAPGVTDEQFF. The CDR3 nucleotides are TGTGCCAGCAGCTTAGCGCCAGGGGTTACGGATGAGCAGTTCTTC.

This clonotype was observed a handful of times. The chain has TRBV5-5 and TRBJ1-6; D is ambiguous. This CDR3 spans 14 amino acids. In germline, CDR1 is SGHKS, CDR2 YYEKEE (reference sequence). The V end was cut by 6 bases, the J end by 10 bases, with 17 bases between. CDR3 bases: TGTGCCAGCACCTCGATAGGGTCTGGGTCACCCCTCCACTTT. Its protein product is CASTSIGSGSPLHF. The full variable domain, rest sourced from reference TRBV5-5 and TRBJ1-6, is DAGVTQSPTHLIKTRGQQVTLRCSPISGHKSVSWYQQVLGQGPQFIFQYYEKEERGRGNFPDRFSARQFPNYSSELNVNALLLGDSALYLCASTSIGSGSPLHFGNGTRLTVT.